Here is one T cell receptor beta chain with its context. Its antigen is currently unknown. The entry originates in a study of beta chain features in type 1 diabetes. Germline assignment: CDR1 MNHEY and CDR2 SMNVEV (reference sequence). J was trimmed by 7 bases and V by 5 bases; bases with no gene match: 7. This CDR3 has 14 residues. Sequenced material consisted of expressed TCRB transcripts (all of the isolated RNA was reverse transcribed). Clones were sequenced by immunoSEQ multiplex PCR, and TCRdb holds only the in-frame ones, with some missing. The sample yields about 650,000 clones, over 10% seen once. Study-level results: Healthy donors had naive, central memory and Treg TCRB repertoires that appeared less similar than those seen among patients. Within each of all four CD4+ subsets, Type 1 diabetes patients had TCRB CDR3s that were moderately but significantly shorter.

Sequencing used naive CD4+ T cells from blood. The source is a man aged 25 to 40 with type 1 diabetes. The rearrangement joins TRBV27 to TRBJ2-4, with 8 bases that match TRBD1. The CDR3 DNA reads as TGTGCCAGCAGTAAAGGACAGGGTGAGAACATTCAGTACTTC. Protein: CASSKGQGENIQYF.